This TCR beta chain was found in a study of T cell repertoires in cytomegalovirus infection. V was pared by 1 base and J by 7 bases, with 7 bases of the junction left unmatched. The CDR3 runs 16 residues. CDR1 and CDR2 from the germline V gene are SGHVS and FQNEAQ. TCRdb independently ran MiXCR on the reads; one entry per CDR3 protein. Of 640,000 or so distinct CDR3 sequences listed, around a third are singletons. A word on this clonotype: As yet, its antigen is unknown.

The source is a human donor in good health (CMV status not recorded). Some clones in this sample may be carry-over from other donors' samples. This rearrangement joins TRBV7-8 to TRBJ2-2, with TRBD2 identical over 9 bases. This sample comprised cultured PBMCs, obtained from culture after CMV antigen stimulation. CDR3 amino acids: CASSLVRGGQVGELFF. Here the CDR3 DNA reads TGTGCCAGCAGCTTAGTGCGGGGGGGCCAAGTCGGGGAGCTGTTTTTT.